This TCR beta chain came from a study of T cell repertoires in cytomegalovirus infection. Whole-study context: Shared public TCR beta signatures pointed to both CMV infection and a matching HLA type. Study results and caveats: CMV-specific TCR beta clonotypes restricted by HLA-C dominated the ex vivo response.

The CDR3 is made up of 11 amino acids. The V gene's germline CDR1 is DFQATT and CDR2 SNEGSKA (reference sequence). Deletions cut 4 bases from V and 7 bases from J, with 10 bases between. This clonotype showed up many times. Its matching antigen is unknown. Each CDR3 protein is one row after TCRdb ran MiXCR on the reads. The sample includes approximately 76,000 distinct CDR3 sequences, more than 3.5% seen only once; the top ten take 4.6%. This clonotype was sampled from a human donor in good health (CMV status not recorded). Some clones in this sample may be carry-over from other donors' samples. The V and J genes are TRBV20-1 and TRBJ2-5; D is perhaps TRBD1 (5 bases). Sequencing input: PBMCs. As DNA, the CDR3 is TGCAGTGCTACTCGAACAGGGACCCAGTACTTC. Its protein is CSATRTGTQYF.